Listed here are 10 T cell receptor beta chains from one sample, sequenced in a study of T cell responses to AZD1222 COVID-19 vaccine (dated by TCRdb to 2020 to 2023). Preparation of the library involved the immunoSEQ multiplex PCR assay. This immuneACCESS table, as held by TCRdb, lists in-frame sequences with V and J called but not all clones. Of the missing ones, under half trace to an unresolved V gene in checked studies; the others have no known cause. For this sample there are 120,000 or so clones; 75% to 95% appear just once. The top ten clonotypes cover more than 4.5% of the sample. The time point tag for this specimen amounts to: baseline before first vaccination. The specimen was peripheral blood, collected on day 0 of AZD1222 vaccination. The origin of the receptors is an adult in good health.

This clone appeared once. The chain uses TRBV28 and TRBJ2-2; 8 nucleotides match TRBD2. Unmatched junction bases numbered 5, after V lost 2 bases and J lost 6 bases. This CDR3 region has 15 residues. Looked up from germline, CDR1 is MDHEN and CDR2 is SYDVKM. CDR3 DNA sequence: TGTGCCAGCAGTTTAGGAGCAGCGGGAGCCGGGGAGCTGTTTTTT. It specifies CASSLGAAGAGELFF.

This clone has a single count. This chain uses TRBV29-1 with TRBJ1-2, with 9 nucleotides matching TRBD1. The CDR3 sequence is 14 residues long. Germline V lookup: CDR1 SQVTM, CDR2 ANQGSEA. The V gene end was trimmed by 3 bases and the J gene end by 4 bases; junction bases not matched to a gene: 6. The CDR3 sequence is CSVDRTGDPYGYTF. CDR3 DNA: TGCAGCGTTGACAGGACAGGGGACCCCTATGGCTACACCTTC. The whole variable domain, filled in from reference TRBV29-1 and TRBJ1-2, reads SAVISQKPSRDICQRGTSLTIQCQVDSQVTMMFWYRQQPGQSLTLIATANQGSEATYESGFVIDKFPISRPNLTFSTLTVSNMSPEDSSIYLCSVDRTGDPYGYTFGSGTRLTVV.

V is TRBV18 and J is TRBJ2-4; D is possibly TRBD2 (5 bases). Germline loops: CDR1 KGHSH, CDR2 LQKENI. The CDR3 consists of 14 residues. V lost 2 bases and J lost 3, with 8 bases in between. The CDR3 nucleotides read TGTGCCAGCTCACCAGCTGGGAGCAAAAACATTCAGTACTTC. This codes for CASSPAGSKNIQYF.

This clone appeared once. V gene TRBV6-1 combines with J gene TRBJ1-2; D perhaps matches TRBD1 (5 bases). V dropped 5 bases and J dropped 5 bases, with 18 bases sitting between them. The CDR3 has 15 residues. The germline V gene encodes CDR1 MNHNS and CDR2 SASEGT. The CDR3 DNA reads TGTGCCAGCAGTCCGACGGCTCAGGGCCGGTATGGCTACACCTTC. Its translation: CASSPTAQGRYGYTF.

The genes are TRBV9 and TRBJ1-6; TRBD1 is a possible D gene (5 bases). Trimming removed 3 bases at V and 10 bases at J, with 17 bases between. The V gene's germline CDR1 is SGDLS and CDR2 YYNGEE. CDR3 length equals 15 residues. The CDR3 loop reads CASSASQAVGSPLHF. For the CDR3, the DNA is TGTGCCAGCAGCGCGTCACAGGCCGTTGGGTCACCCCTCCACTTT.

The gene calls are TRBV7-9 and TRBJ2-1; a possible D gene is TRBD2 (6 bases). This CDR3 comprises 13 residues. Germline V gives CDR1 SEHNR, CDR2 FQNEAQ (reference sequence). V gave up 6 bases and J gave up 10 bases, with 16 bases separating them. Written as DNA, the CDR3 is TGTGCCAGCAGGCCGCCGCGGGGTGCCGAGCAGTTCTTC. This translates into CASRPPRGAEQFF.

This clone appeared once. This CDR3 reads CASSSLAESYEQYF. DNA of the CDR3: TGTGCCAGCAGCTCCCTAGCGGAGTCCTACGAGCAGTACTTC. The rearrangement links TRBV5-5 to TRBJ2-7, with 7 positions matching TRBD2. CDR3 length equals 14 residues. CDR1 is SGHKS, CDR2 YYEKEE, per germline (reference sequence). J was trimmed by 1 base and V by 3 bases; bases with no gene match: 4.

V is TRBV7-6 and J is TRBJ2-2; no firm D call. In germline, CDR1 is SGHVS, CDR2 FNYEAQ. There are 13 residues in the CDR3. Trimming stripped 5 bases from V and 4 bases from J, with 8 bases between. CDR3 sequence (DNA): TGTGCCAGCAGCCCCGACCTCACCGGGGAGCTGTTTTTT. Amino acids: CASSPDLTGELFF.

The CDR3 sequence: CASTLGGGYEQYF. In DNA form, the CDR3 reads TGTGCCAGCACCCTCGGGGGGGGCTACGAGCAGTACTTC. The chain links TRBV5-4 to TRBJ2-7; 8 nucleotides align to TRBD2. Trimming at V came to 6 bases and at J to 3 bases, leaving 5 bases not matched to a gene. This CDR3 is 13 amino acids long. Germline CDR1 SGHNT, CDR2 YYREEE (reference sequence).

This clone was recorded only once. CDR3 in DNA: TGTGCCAGCAGCCCGGCGGGGCAGGCTAGGAACACTGAAGCTTTCTTT. This translates into CASSPAGQARNTEAFF. This sequence joins TRBV5-6 and TRBJ1-1; tentatively, D is TRBD1 (5 bases). Germline V gene data show CDR1 as SGHDT and CDR2 as YYEEEE. The CDR3 length is 16 residues. Trimming left V 4 bases short and J 1 base short, with 17 bases between.